This T cell receptor beta chain stems from a study of response to subunit inactivated influenza vaccine. Study observations and caveats: There was a suggestion from the authors that each seasonal influenza vaccination recruits few new T cells.

Regarding this clonotype: Antigen unknown.

Between the trimmed V and J ends, which lost 4 bases and 0 bases, there was a span of 14 bases. The germline CDR1 and CDR2 sequences are DFQATT and SNEGSKA (reference sequence). This CDR3 contains 15 residues. One entry per CDR3 protein results from TCRdb running MiXCR on the RT-PCR reads. The sample shows under 800,000 distinct CDR3 sequences, 11% to 15% of them seen only once. The chain joins TRBV20-1 to TRBJ2-3, with D perhaps TRBD2 (5 bases). This clonotype was sampled from a man aged 50 or older who received an inactivated influenza vaccine. Sample: PBMCs from blood, taken 14 to 15 days before vaccination. The CDR3 spells CSAKTGSTSTDTQYF. DNA for the CDR3: TGCAGTGCTAAAACGGGATCCACTAGCACAGATACGCAGTATTTT.